The present entry profiles one T cell receptor beta chain with its context. What it binds is not known. These data belong to a study of cytomegalovirus exposure and HLA in healthy donors. V was clipped by 6 bases and J by 4 bases; unmatched bases: 15. There are 18 residues in the CDR3. The germline CDR1 and CDR2 sequences are SGHTA and FQGNSA. Study-wide results and caveats: TRBV6-2, TRBV6-3 and other indistinguishable V segments were excluded.

The PCR used 60 Vbeta and 13 Jbeta primers. Only in-frame clones appear in the TCRdb table, and some are missing; sequencing was by immunoSEQ multiplex PCR. Its listing shows more than 95,000 clones. What was sequenced was PBMCs. The chain carries TRBV7-2 and TRBJ2-1; 10 nucleotides match TRBD2. This clonotype was obtained from a man in his late teens or twenties in good health and CMV-seronegative. The CDR3 DNA sequence: TGTGCCAGCAGTCGACCAAGCGGGAGGGCCAATTTTTACAATGAGCAGTTCTTC. Translation: CASSRPSGRANFYNEQFF.